The clone carrying this T cell receptor (beta chain) was detected ten times or more. Its matching antigen is unknown. The beta constant-region primer was an equimolar mix of two oligonucleotides covering TRBC1 and TRBC2. Four rounds of PCR amplified the ligated cDNA using nested alpha and beta constant-region primers plus SP2. TCRdb fed the UMI-ligation and nested PCR reads into MiXCR, producing one record per CDR3 protein. The data contain about 82,000 distinct CDR3 sequences, 8% to 9.5% of them singletons. These data are taken from a study of naive and memory T cell subsets. Findings and limits, study-wide: Naive and memory subsets had different power law exponents for TCR abundance.

This TCR came from a human donor in good health. The sequenced sample consisted of naive CD8+ T cells from blood.

CDR3 DNA sequence: TGTGCCAGCAGTGCTGGACTAGCGGGAGTGGAGACCCAGTACTTC. This encodes CASSAGLAGVETQYF. The chain employs TRBV2 and TRBJ2-5; 13 nucleotides line up with TRBD2. This CDR3 has 15 residues. Germline V gene data show CDR1 as SNHLY and CDR2 as FYNNEI. V trimming: 4 bases; J trimming: 5 bases; junction bases outside the gene matches: 4.